Each of the 15 T cell receptor beta chains below was sequenced from the same sample in a study of blood T cell repertoires in COVID-19. Sequencing was performed with immunoSEQ multiplex PCR; in TCRdb, only in-frame clones are kept and a portion is missing. The table records about 47,000 clones, 75% to 85% of them present only once. Sequenced sample: peripheral blood. The source is a human donor with acute or convalescent COVID-19. The donor label of this sample is uncertain.

This chain links TRBV19 with TRBJ1-5, with 7 bases aligning to TRBD1. This CDR3 is 13 amino acids long. The germline V gene has CDR1 LNHDA and CDR2 SQIVND (reference sequence). Unmatched junction bases numbered 6, after V lost 6 bases and J lost 7 bases. CDR3 nucleotides: TGTGCCAGTAGCGACAGGGACCACCAGCCCCAGCATTTT. Its translation: CASSDRDHQPQHF.

The chain is built from TRBV24-1 and TRBJ2-7, with D tentatively TRBD2 (7 bases). Germline V gene data show CDR1 as KGHDR and CDR2 as SFDVKD. The CDR3 loop spans 13 amino acids. V was cut by 5 bases and J by 7 bases, with 14 bases left in between. The CDR3 sequence: CATSGGGAWEQYF. The CDR3 nucleotides read TGTGCCACCAGTGGGGGGGGCGCTTGGGAGCAGTACTTC.

As DNA, the CDR3 is TGTGCCAGCAGCTTAGTACAGGGGGCGCAGGGCTACACCTTC. As protein: CASSLVQGAQGYTF. The chain has TRBV7-2 and TRBJ1-2, with 9 bases matching TRBD1. V lost 1 base and J lost 8; bases outside the gene matches: 5. The CDR3 contains 14 residues. From germline, CDR1 is SGHTA and CDR2 FQGNSA.

This clone has just a few counts. The identical CDR3 is also encoded by other nucleotide sequences in the sample. The chain couples TRBV11-2 to TRBJ1-5, with 7 bases that match TRBD1. The CDR3 is made up of 14 amino acids. Germline V gene lookup returns CDR1 SGHAT and CDR2 FQNNGV. J gave up 3 bases and V 5 bases, and 4 bases lay outside the gene matches. CDR3 sequence (DNA): TGTGCCAGCAGCCCAGGGACAGCCAATCAGCCCCAGCATTTT. The encoded protein is CASSPGTANQPQHF.

The chain has TRBV18 and TRBJ2-7, with D unclear. V was cut by 1 base and J by 6 bases, with 19 bases left in between. Per germline, CDR1 KGHSH and CDR2 LQKENI. The CDR3 has 16 amino acids. DNA of the CDR3: TGTGCCAGCTCACCACGGCCCGGCGGCTTGATAGGCGAGCAGTACTTC. Translating it yields CASSPRPGGLIGEQYF.

The chain couples TRBV7-2 to TRBJ2-1; D possibly corresponds to TRBD1 (6 bases). Trimming removed 3 bases from V and 5 bases from J, with 11 bases in between. CDR1 is SGHTA and CDR2 is FQGNSA in the germline V gene. The CDR3 consists of 14 residues. The CDR3 is CASSFLQGHNEQFF. In DNA form, the CDR3 reads TGTGCCAGCAGCTTTTTACAGGGCCACAATGAGCAGTTCTTC.

This chain joins TRBV30 and TRBJ2-7; TRBD2 might be the D (5 bases). Deletions cut 1 base from V and 0 bases from J, with 10 bases between. From germline, CDR1 is GTSNPN and CDR2 SVGIG (reference sequence). This CDR3 spans 14 amino acids. The CDR3 loop reads CAWSAGLHSYEQYF. As DNA, the CDR3 is TGTGCCTGGAGTGCCGGACTTCACTCCTACGAGCAGTACTTC. The whole variable domain, remainder taken from reference TRBV30 and TRBJ2-7, is SQTIHQWPATLVQPVGSPLSLECTVEGTSNPNLYWYRQAAGRGLQLLFYSVGIGQISSEVPQNLSASRPQDRQFILSSKKLLLSDSGFYLCAWSAGLHSYEQYFGPGTRLTVT.

This chain uses TRBV4-2 with TRBJ1-4, with 9 bases matching TRBD1. Trimming at V came to 0 bases and at J to 10 bases, leaving 3 bases not matched to a gene. CDR1 and CDR2 (germline): LGHNA, YNFKEQ. CDR3 length equals 14 residues. CDR3 sequence: CASSQEGDRAKLFF. The CDR3 DNA reads TGTGCCAGCAGCCAAGAAGGGGACAGGGCAAAACTGTTTTTT.

The rearrangement joins TRBV6-5 to TRBJ2-3, with a possible D match to TRBD2 (6 bases). The CDR3 is 14 amino acids. Germline loops: CDR1 MNHEY, CDR2 SVGAGI. Deletions cut 2 bases from V and 2 bases from J, with 8 bases between. The DNA for the CDR3 is TGTGCCAGCAGTTACGGGGGGAACACAGATACGCAGTATTTT. Translated, it gives CASSYGGNTDTQYF.

The rearrangement joins TRBV7-9 to TRBJ2-7; possible D gene TRBD1, 5 bases. Trimming stripped 4 bases from V and 2 bases from J, with 15 bases between. Germline loops: CDR1 SEHNR, CDR2 FQNEAQ (reference sequence). The CDR3 is made up of 15 amino acids. CDR3 amino acids: CASSSVTGKAYEQYF. CDR3 nucleotide sequence: TGTGCCAGCAGCTCAGTTACAGGTAAAGCCTACGAGCAGTACTTC.

The V call is TRBV18, the J call TRBJ1-4, with unresolved D. Germline loops: CDR1 KGHSH, CDR2 LQKENI. V was cut by 4 bases and J by 8 bases, with 14 bases left in between. This CDR3 is 14 amino acids long. In nucleotides, the CDR3 is TGTGCCAGCTCACTCCGCACACCCGGGGAAAAACTGTTTTTT. Its translation is CASSLRTPGEKLFF.

This clone has just one count. The chain recombines TRBV11-2 with TRBJ1-1; no clear D. The CDR3 consists of 15 residues. With 2 bases removed from V and 4 bases from J, the gap between germline ends came to 14 bases. Germline loops: CDR1 SGHAT, CDR2 FQNNGV. The CDR3 DNA is TGTGCCAGCAGCTTAATACCGGGATGGAGCACTGAAGCTTTCTTT. It yields the protein CASSLIPGWSTEAFF.

This chain connects TRBV3-1 (or the pseudogene TRBV3-2) to TRBJ1-1, with TRBD1 as a possible D gene (5 bases). This CDR3 comprises 14 residues. V was shortened by 1 base and J by 1 base, with 7 bases between the two germline ends. Germline loops: CDR1 LGHDT, CDR2 YNNKEL (reference sequence). CDR3 DNA sequence: TGTGCCAGCAGCCAAGCAGGGAAGAACACTGAAGCTTTCTTT. Residues: CASSQAGKNTEAFF.

The chain combines TRBV18 with TRBJ2-5, with TRBD1 as a possible D gene (5 bases). Per the germline V gene, CDR1 is KGHSH and CDR2 is LQKENI. V was clipped by 0 bases and J by 4 bases, with 12 bases between them. The CDR3 loop spans 15 amino acids. The CDR3 loop is CASSPPPTERETQYF. The CDR3 region has the DNA TGTGCCAGCTCACCACCCCCGACAGAGAGAGAGACCCAGTACTTC.

CDR3 nucleotide sequence: TGCGCCAGCAGTGAGCCCCGTCATAGAGATGAAAAACTGTTTTTT. This gives the protein CASSEPRHRDEKLFF. This chain uses TRBV10-1 with TRBJ1-4; D remains unclear. CDR1 and CDR2 (germline): WNHNN, SYGVQD (reference sequence). V was pared by 2 bases and J by 6 bases, with 13 bases between. The CDR3 is 15 residues long.